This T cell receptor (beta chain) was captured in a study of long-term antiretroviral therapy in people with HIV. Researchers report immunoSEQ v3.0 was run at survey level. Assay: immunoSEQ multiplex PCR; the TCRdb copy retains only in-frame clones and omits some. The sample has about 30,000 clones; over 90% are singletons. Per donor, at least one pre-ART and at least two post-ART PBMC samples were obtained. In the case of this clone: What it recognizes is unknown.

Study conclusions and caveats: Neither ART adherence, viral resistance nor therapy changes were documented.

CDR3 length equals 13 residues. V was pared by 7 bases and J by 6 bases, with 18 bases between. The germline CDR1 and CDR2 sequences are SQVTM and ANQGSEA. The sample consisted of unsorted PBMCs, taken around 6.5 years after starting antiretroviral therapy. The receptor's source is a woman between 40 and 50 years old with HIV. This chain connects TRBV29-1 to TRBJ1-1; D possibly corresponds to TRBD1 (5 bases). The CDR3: CSALAGFGAEAFF. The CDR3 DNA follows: TGCAGCGCTTTGGCAGGGTTTGGGGCTGAAGCTTTCTTT.